This TCR beta chain comes out of a study of T-cell memory formation after mild COVID-19. Study overall: TCR clusters were mostly donor specific.

Study-wide results and caveats: CD4+ contracting clones lay mainly in CM and EM, CD8+ ones in EMRA. The authors left the SARS-CoV-2 specificity of second-wave clones peaking on day 37 unconfirmed.

Amplification by 5'RACE using constant-segment primers produced TCR alpha and TCR beta cDNA libraries that carried sample barcodes and UMIs. From the 5' RACE reads, TCRdb called clonotypes with MiXCR, one entry per CDR3 protein. This table has some 180,000 distinct CDR3 sequences, about a fifth appearing once. V shed 0 bases and J 6 bases; nucleotides not matched to a gene: 1. The CDR3 is made up of 14 amino acids. Germline lookup yields CDR1 SGHAT and CDR2 FQNNGV. This clonotype showed up just a few times. As yet, its antigen is unknown. The chain employs TRBV11-2 and TRBJ2-1; 8 positions match TRBD2. This receptor was identified in a man aged 18 to 29 who had mild COVID-19 (a few samples of this study predate the infection). Cell type and time point are not known. Material: PBMCs or a T cell subset sorted from them (not recorded which). The CDR3 sequence is CASSLDGGGNEQFF. In DNA form, the CDR3 reads TGTGCCAGCAGCTTAGACGGGGGGGGCAATGAGCAGTTCTTC. Full variable domain (outside the CDR3, taken from reference TRBV11-2 and TRBJ2-1): EAGVAQSPRYKIIEKRQSVAFWCNPISGHATLYWYQQILGQGPKLLIQFQNNGVVDDSQLPKDRFSAERLKGVDSTLKIQPAKLEDSAVYLCASSLDGGGNEQFFGPGTRLTVL.